These T cell receptor beta chains were read from a single sample in a study of CD8 T cells in ankylosing spondylitis. TCRdb independently ran MiXCR on the 5' RACE reads; one entry per CDR3 protein. The table records 300,000 to 350,000 distinct CDR3 sequences, 14% to 15% of them present only once. Sample: blood, either unsorted or a sorted T cell fraction (not recorded which). These TCRs come from a male donor with ankylosing spondylitis or in good health (not recorded which). CDR3s include the opening cysteine and the closing phenylalanine or tryptophan. A D gene is named only where the DNA matches it firmly. Size is omitted from some rows. Given values are once, few, many or a class for expanded clones.

DNA: TGTGCCAGCAGTTTCAGACCGAGGGGCGACACTGAAGCTTTCTTT
CDR3: CASSFRPRGDTEAFF
size: -
V: TRBV12-3/TRBV12-4
D: -
J: TRBJ1-1

DNA: TGCGCCAGCAGCTTGCCAGGAGGAGGTGGTGAAGCTTTCTTT
CDR3: CASSLPGGGGEAFF
size: -
V: TRBV5-1
D: -
J: TRBJ1-1

DNA: TGTGCCAGCAGCTTGACTAGCGGGGGGTTCCAAGAGACCCAGTACTTC
CDR3: CASSLTSGGFQETQYF
size: few
V: TRBV7-2
D: TRBD2
J: TRBJ2-5

DNA: TGTGCCAGCAGCTTATACAGGGGAGAGAATGAGCAGTTCTTC
CDR3: CASSLYRGENEQFF
size: few
V: TRBV11-3
D: TRBD1
J: TRBJ2-1

DNA: TGTGCCAGCAGCCCGCTGACAGGATCATACTATGGCTACACCTTC
CDR3: CASSPLTGSYYGYTF
size: few
V: TRBV11-3
D: -
J: TRBJ1-2

DNA: TGTGCCAGCAGCCATCGGGGAACCCCTCGGAATGAGCAGTTCTTC
CDR3: CASSHRGTPRNEQFF
size: many
V: TRBV3-1
D: -
J: TRBJ2-1

DNA: TGCAGTGCTAGAGATGGGGGCGGGTTGAACACTGAAGCTTTCTTT
CDR3: CSARDGGGLNTEAFF
size: -
V: TRBV20-1
D: -
J: TRBJ1-1

DNA: TGCGCCAGCAGCTTGGCTGCAGGGGGGGCGGAACTGTTTTTT
CDR3: CASSLAAGGAELFF
size: few
V: TRBV5-1
D: TRBD1
J: TRBJ1-4

DNA: TGTGCCAGCAGCTTAGGGTCTTATAGGGAGCCCCAGCATTTT
CDR3: CASSLGSYREPQHF
size: many
V: TRBV7-9
D: -
J: TRBJ1-5

DNA: TGTGCCAGCAGCCGCGGCTCGACAGCTAGCAATCAGCCCCAGCATTTT
CDR3: CASSRGSTASNQPQHF
size: -
V: TRBV5-6
D: -
J: TRBJ1-5

DNA: TGCGCCAGCAGCGGCTCCGCTGCCTACGAGCAGTACTTC
CDR3: CASSGSAAYEQYF
size: few
V: TRBV5-1
D: -
J: TRBJ2-7

DNA: TGTGCCAGCAGCCCTACACCGACTAACTATGGCTACACCTTC
CDR3: CASSPTPTNYGYTF
size: -
V: TRBV3-1
D: -
J: TRBJ1-2

DNA: TGCGCCAGCAGCTTCCCGGGGGCCGAAGAGACCCAGTACTTC
CDR3: CASSFPGAEETQYF
size: few
V: TRBV5-1
D: -
J: TRBJ2-5

DNA: TGTGCCAGCAGGGTGGACAGGGACGCCATTCAGTACTTC
CDR3: CASRVDRDAIQYF
size: -
V: TRBV7-2
D: TRBD1
J: TRBJ2-4

DNA: TGTGCCAGCGGTCACCGCTCTGGAAACACCATATATTTT
CDR3: CASGHRSGNTIYF
size: few
V: TRBV7-9
D: -
J: TRBJ1-3

DNA: TGCGCCAGCAGCCAAGGGTCGCTTACTGTGTCCTACGAGCAGTACTTC
CDR3: CASSQGSLTVSYEQYF
size: few
V: TRBV4-1
D: -
J: TRBJ2-7

DNA: TGTGCCATCAAGGGAACTCGTCGGGTTGGGGGTACAGATACGCAGTATTTT
CDR3: CAIKGTRRVGGTDTQYF
size: -
V: TRBV10-3
D: -
J: TRBJ2-3

DNA: TGTGCCAGCAGCGTATCGACAGTTTCCTACGAGCAGTACTTC
CDR3: CASSVSTVSYEQYF
size: -
V: TRBV9
D: -
J: TRBJ2-7

DNA: TGTGCCAGCAGCGAGGGACTAGCGAGAGGGGAGCAGTTCTTC
CDR3: CASSEGLARGEQFF
size: -
V: TRBV9
D: TRBD2
J: TRBJ2-1

DNA: TGCGCCAGCAGCTTGGATCCCTCAGGGAGGGGTGGCTACACCTTC
CDR3: CASSLDPSGRGGYTF
size: many
V: TRBV5-1
D: -
J: TRBJ1-2

DNA: TGCGCCAGCAGCTACCGACAGGGCAACGAGCAGTACTTC
CDR3: CASSYRQGNEQYF
size: -
V: TRBV5-1
D: TRBD1
J: TRBJ2-7

DNA: TGTGCCAGCAGTACTCGGGACGGCCCTGAAGCTTTCTTT
CDR3: CASSTRDGPEAFF
size: few
V: TRBV12-3/TRBV12-4
D: -
J: TRBJ1-1

DNA: TGCAGCGTTGAGTTAGCAACTAGCACAGATACGCAGTATTTT
CDR3: CSVELATSTDTQYF
size: -
V: TRBV29-1
D: -
J: TRBJ2-3

DNA: TGCAGCGTTGTGGGGGACTTAAAGGAAAAACTGTTTTTT
CDR3: CSVVGDLKEKLFF
size: few
V: TRBV29-1
D: -
J: TRBJ1-4

DNA: TGCAGCGTTGCAGGGGACTATAATTCACCCCTCCACTTT
CDR3: CSVAGDYNSPLHF
size: -
V: TRBV29-1
D: -
J: TRBJ1-6

DNA: TGCAGTGCTAGAGACCCAACAGGGGATAGGGGCACAGATACGCAGTATTTT
CDR3: CSARDPTGDRGTDTQYF
size: -
V: TRBV20-1
D: TRBD1
J: TRBJ2-3

DNA: TGTGCCAGCAGCTTAGTTGAGGGCGGGACCTACGAGCAGTACTTC
CDR3: CASSLVEGGTYEQYF
size: -
V: TRBV7-2
D: -
J: TRBJ2-7

DNA: TGCAGCTCAGAAGGGACTAATACGCAGTATTTT
CDR3: CSSEGTNTQYF
size: -
V: TRBV29-1
D: TRBD2
J: TRBJ2-3

DNA: TGTGCCAGCAGCCCCCGAAGGCGGGATGGCACAGATACGCAGTATTTT
CDR3: CASSPRRRDGTDTQYF
size: few
V: TRBV7-8
D: -
J: TRBJ2-3

DNA: TGTGCCAGCAGCTCGTCCCCCCATCAGCCCCAGCATTTT
CDR3: CASSSSPHQPQHF
size: few
V: TRBV11-1
D: -
J: TRBJ1-5

DNA: TGCAGCGTTGACCCAGGGACCCAGTTCTTC
CDR3: CSVDPGTQFF
size: -
V: TRBV29-1
D: -
J: TRBJ2-1

DNA: TGCAGCGTTGAACGGATGGACACCGGGGAGCTGTTTTTT
CDR3: CSVERMDTGELFF
size: few
V: TRBV29-1
D: -
J: TRBJ2-2

DNA: TGTGCCATCAGTCCCTCGTTGGAGACCCAGTACTTC
CDR3: CAISPSLETQYF
size: few
V: TRBV10-3
D: -
J: TRBJ2-5

DNA: TGTGCCATCTGTTCGCCCCCTGGGACCTCGACTAGCACAGATACGCAGTATTTT
CDR3: CAICSPPGTSTSTDTQYF
size: -
V: TRBV10-3
D: -
J: TRBJ2-3

DNA: TGCAGTGCTAGTCGGCCCTCTATGGCGCAGTATTTT
CDR3: CSASRPSMAQYF
size: -
V: TRBV20-1
D: -
J: TRBJ2-3

DNA: TGTGCCAGCAGCCGCGGGACCCCGAATCAGCCCCAGCATTTT
CDR3: CASSRGTPNQPQHF
size: -
V: TRBV2
D: -
J: TRBJ1-5

DNA: TGTGCCAGCAGCTCCATCTCGGGCGGCGTGACTAATGAAAAACTGTTTTTT
CDR3: CASSSISGGVTNEKLFF
size: -
V: TRBV11-3
D: -
J: TRBJ1-4

DNA: TGCAGTGCTAGGGTAGCGGGAGAGGCCGGGGAGCTGTTTTTT
CDR3: CSARVAGEAGELFF
size: few
V: TRBV20-1
D: TRBD2
J: TRBJ2-2